This T cell receptor beta chain was captured in a study of blood T cell repertoires in COVID-19. This CDR3 region has 18 residues. The germline gives CDR1 MGHDK, CDR2 SYGVNS. After removal of 8 bases from V and 0 bases from J, the junction contained 10 bases not matched to a gene. Study processing details: The authors estimated nucleated cell counts from reference gene primer amplification. Sequenced by immunoSEQ multiplex PCR; TCRdb stores in-frame clones only, minus some. V, J and clone size are those of that table, while D and trimming were read from the DNA. The sample has fewer than 200,000 clones; about four fifths are singletons.

Sequenced sample: peripheral blood. The chain couples TRBV25-1 to TRBJ2-6, with 10 bases that match TRBD1. The TCR originated in a human donor in a cohort sampled during active COVID-19. The CDR3 sequence is CASRARDRGGSGANVLTF. CDR3 in DNA: TGTGCCAGCCGGGCCCGGGACAGGGGTGGCTCTGGGGCCAACGTCCTGACTTTC.